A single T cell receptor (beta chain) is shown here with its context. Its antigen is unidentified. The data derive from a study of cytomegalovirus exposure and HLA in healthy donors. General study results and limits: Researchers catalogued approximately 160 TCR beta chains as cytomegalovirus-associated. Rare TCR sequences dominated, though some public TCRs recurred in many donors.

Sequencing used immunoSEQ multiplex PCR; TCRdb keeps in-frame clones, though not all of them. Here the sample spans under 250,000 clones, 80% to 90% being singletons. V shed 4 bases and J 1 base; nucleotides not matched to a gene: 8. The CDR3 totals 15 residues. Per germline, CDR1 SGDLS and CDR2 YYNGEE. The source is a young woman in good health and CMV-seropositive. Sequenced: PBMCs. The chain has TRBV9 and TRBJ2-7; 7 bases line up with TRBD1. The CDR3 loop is CASSPDRLISYEQYF. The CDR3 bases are TGTGCCAGCAGCCCGGACAGGCTTATTTCCTACGAGCAGTACTTC.